This TCR beta chain was observed in a study of blood T cell repertoires in COVID-19. As for the study in general: Donors in the United States, Italy and Spain gave samples during acute or convalescent COVID-19.

Authors' analysis steps: Counts of nucleated cells, estimated from reference gene primer amplification, were obtained. Produced via immunoSEQ multiplex PCR; TCRdb's table is partial and in-frame only. V and J calls and clone size come straight from that table; D and trimming were deduced from the DNA. The sample consists of about 200,000 clones, about 90% of them appearing once. The germline gives CDR1 ENHRY, CDR2 SYGVKD. The length of the CDR3 is 14 residues. V was cut by 3 bases and J by 5 bases, with 10 bases left in between. The V call is TRBV10-3, the J call TRBJ1-4; D is perhaps TRBD1 (5 bases). Sample: peripheral blood. This TCR was sampled from a woman in her seventies with acute or convalescent COVID-19. The CDR3 DNA reads TGTGCCATCAGTGAAGACAGAGAAAATGAAAAACTGTTTTTT. It codes for CAISEDRENEKLFF.